The source of this T cell receptor beta chain is a study of blood T cell repertoires in COVID-19. Study summary: Whether acute or convalescent, the COVID-19 samples came from the United States, Italy and Spain.

In the original workflow: Using reference gene primer amplification, nucleated cell counts were estimated. Only in-frame clones appear in the TCRdb table, and some are missing; sequencing was by immunoSEQ multiplex PCR. V, J and clone size derive from that table, while D and trimming were established from the DNA sequence. Of 150,000 to 190,000 clones in the sample, 80% were seen once. Trimming shortened V by 3 bases and J by 2 bases, and 14 bases separated the two germline ends. The CDR3 runs to 15 residues. Germline loops: CDR1 LGHDT, CDR2 YNNKEL (reference sequence). This sequence was found in a man in his sixties with acute or convalescent COVID-19. V is TRBV3-1 (or the pseudogene TRBV3-2) and J is TRBJ2-7, with a tentative D call TRBD2 (7 bases). Sequencing was carried out using peripheral blood. This CDR3 is CASSHSAGATYEQYF. The CDR3 DNA is TGTGCCAGCAGCCACAGTGCGGGGGCCACCTACGAGCAGTACTTC.